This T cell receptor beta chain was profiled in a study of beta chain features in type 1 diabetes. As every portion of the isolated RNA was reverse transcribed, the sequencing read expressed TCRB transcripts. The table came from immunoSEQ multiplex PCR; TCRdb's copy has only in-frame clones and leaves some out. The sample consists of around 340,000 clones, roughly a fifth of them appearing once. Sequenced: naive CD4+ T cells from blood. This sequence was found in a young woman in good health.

The CDR3 DNA is TGTGCCAGTAGTCCCGGGGATTGGACCTACGAGCAGTACTTC. Protein sequence: CASSPGDWTYEQYF. The chain carries TRBV19 and TRBJ2-7; TRBD2 is a possible D gene (5 bases). The germline CDR1 and CDR2 sequences are LNHDA and SQIVND (reference sequence). The V end lost 5 bases, the J end lost 2 bases, and 13 bases lay between the germline ends. The CDR3 is made up of 14 amino acids.